These 25 T cell receptor beta chains came from one sample sequenced in a study of cytomegalovirus exposure and HLA in healthy donors. PCR amplification relied on 60 Vbeta primers (plus 13 Jbeta primers). Generated by immunoSEQ multiplex PCR, the TCRdb table keeps only in-frame clones and is missing some. The sample consists of hundreds of thousands of clones, about three quarters of them appearing once. The specimen sequenced was PBMCs. These receptors were taken from a boy younger than 18 in good health and CMV-seronegative.

V gene TRBV29-1 combines with J gene TRBJ1-6, with a possible D match to TRBD1 (5 bases). Germline CDR1 SQVTM, CDR2 ANQGSEA. Deletions cut 6 bases from V and 6 bases from J, with 12 bases between. This CDR3 is 13 amino acids long. CDR3 protein: CSVQGNANSPLHF. Written as DNA, the CDR3 is TGCAGCGTCCAGGGTAACGCTAATTCACCCCTCCACTTT. Together with reference TRBV29-1 and TRBJ1-6, the CDR3 gives the full variable domain: SAVISQKPSRDICQRGTSLTIQCQVDSQVTMMFWYRQQPGQSLTLIATANQGSEATYESGFVIDKFPISRPNLTFSTLTVSNMSPEDSSIYLCSVQGNANSPLHFGNGTRLTVT.

The chain joins TRBV5-1 to TRBJ1-2; the D is unclear. Trimming cost V 0 bases and J 6 bases, with 9 bases left between them. This CDR3 region has 13 residues. The V gene's germline CDR1 is SGHRS and CDR2 YFSETQ. CDR3 DNA: TGCGCCAGCAGCTTGGGCGGCGGTCATGGCTACACCTTC. This codes for CASSLGGGHGYTF.

In this sample, this clone turned up a few times. J is TRBJ2-7 and V is TRBV4-1; TRBD1 agrees at 8 bases. The CDR3 is 13 residues long. CDR1 and CDR2 from the germline V gene are MGHRA and YSYEKL. The ends lost 1 base at V and 6 bases at J; junction bases unmatched: 2. CDR3 coding DNA: TGCGCCAGCAGCCAAGGGGGACAGGCCGAGCAGTACTTC. Translated: CASSQGGQAEQYF.

The chain has TRBV19 and TRBJ1-5, with TRBD1 identical over 8 bases. Germline V gene data show CDR1 as LNHDA and CDR2 as SQIVND (reference sequence). J was trimmed by 9 bases and V by 6 bases; bases with no gene match: 10. This CDR3 comprises 14 residues. The chain's CDR3 is CASSLDRAGRPQHF. The CDR3 DNA is TGTGCCAGTAGCTTGGACAGGGCGGGGAGGCCCCAGCATTTT.

The V and J genes are TRBV6-4 and TRBJ2-1; 9 nucleotides match TRBD2. Per the germline V gene, CDR1 is MRHNA and CDR2 is SNTAGT. This CDR3 contains 18 residues. J lost 4 bases, V lost 3 bases, and 13 bases had no gene match. The CDR3 DNA sequence: TGTGCCAGCAGTGATGGGCTCCGGATAGCGGGGGTATACAATGAGCAGTTCTTC. It encodes CASSDGLRIAGVYNEQFF.

The V and J genes are TRBV6-1 and TRBJ1-1, with D uncertain. The length of the CDR3 is 13 residues. V was trimmed by 1 base and J by 3 bases, leaving 6 bases between them. Germline CDR1 reads MNHNS; CDR2 reads SASEGT. The chain's CDR3 is CASSEVPDTEAFF. CDR3 in DNA: TGTGCCAGCAGTGAAGTCCCAGACACTGAAGCTTTCTTT.

The chain uses TRBV15 and TRBJ1-2; no definite D call. The V gene's germline CDR1 is LNHNV and CDR2 YYDKDF (reference sequence). The CDR3 has 12 amino acids. V lost 3 bases and J 5 bases, leaving 7 bases between the germline ends. As DNA, the CDR3 is TGTGCCACCAGCAGTCTCTATTATGGCTACACCTTC. Amino acid sequence: CATSSLYYGYTF.

This clone showed up just a few times. The chain recombines TRBV4-2 with TRBJ1-1; 9 positions match TRBD1. V lost 0 bases and J lost 0; bases outside the gene matches: 5. The CDR3 extends over 17 amino acids. The germline V gene encodes CDR1 LGHNA and CDR2 YNFKEQ. For the CDR3, the DNA is TGTGCCAGCAGCCAAGATAAGGGGGACAGGGTGAACACTGAAGCTTTCTTT. It encodes CASSQDKGDRVNTEAFF.

This clone was observed a few times. The chain couples TRBV19 to TRBJ1-5; possibly TRBD1 for D (5 bases). Trimming took off 2 bases at V and 2 bases at J, with 10 bases between the two ends. Germline CDR1 LNHDA, CDR2 SQIVND (reference sequence). This CDR3 is 15 amino acids long. The CDR3 loop reads CASSIRDSRNQPQHF. For the CDR3, the DNA is TGTGCCAGTAGTATACGCGACAGCCGCAATCAGCCCCAGCATTTT.

V gene TRBV18 combines with J gene TRBJ1-2; 8 nucleotides match TRBD1. The germline V gene has CDR1 KGHSH and CDR2 LQKENI. The V gene end was trimmed by 5 bases and the J gene end by 4 bases; junction bases not matched to a gene: 9. This CDR3 comprises 15 residues. CDR3 amino acids: CASSDGTGRGYGYTF. DNA of the CDR3: TGTGCCAGCTCAGACGGGACAGGCCGGGGCTATGGCTACACCTTC.

This rearrangement joins TRBV30 to TRBJ1-1; possible D gene TRBD1, 5 bases. Germline-derived CDR1 and CDR2 are GTSNPN and SVGIG (reference sequence). The CDR3 covers 13 residues. Trimming left V 6 bases short and J 1 base short, with 12 bases between. The CDR3, as DNA: TGTGCCTGCTCGGGACTCCGGAACACTGAAGCTTTCTTT. Protein sequence: CACSGLRNTEAFF.

As for this clone: Germline is not matched at one junction end, which may reflect a read error. The J gene is TRBJ1-2, the V gene TRBV4-1; D is possibly TRBD1 (6 bases). The CDR3 extends over 16 amino acids. Germline loops: CDR1 MGHRA, CDR2 YSYEKL. Here the CDR3 reads CASSPKTTGANYGYPF. As DNA, the CDR3 is TGCGCCAGCAGCCCCAAAACGACAGGAGCTAACTATGGCTACCCCTTC.

V usage is TRBV5-5 and J usage is TRBJ1-5, with a tentative D call TRBD1 (5 bases). V was pared by 0 bases and J by 7 bases, with 14 bases between. This CDR3 spans 15 amino acids. Germline-derived CDR1 and CDR2 are SGHKS and YYEKEE (reference sequence). The CDR3 protein is CASSLEGHRGQPQHF. The CDR3 DNA sequence: TGTGCCAGCAGCTTGGAAGGACACCGAGGACAGCCCCAGCATTTT.

In this sample, this clone turned up once. The junction and the germline gene differ at one end; a read error may be behind it. This sample includes further DNA sequences coding for the same CDR3. The chain carries TRBV6-1 and TRBJ2-5; TRBD2 aligns across 9 bases. The germline CDR1 and CDR2 sequences are MNHNS and SASEGT. This CDR3 spans 15 amino acids. The CDR3 reads CASSETAGGAETQYF. CDR3 nucleotides: TGCGCCAGCAGTGAAACAGCGGGGGGCGCGGAGACCCAGTACTTC.

This rearrangement joins TRBV6-5 to TRBJ1-6; maybe TRBD1 (5 bases). V dropped 2 bases and J dropped 0 bases, with 5 bases sitting between them. Germline V gene data show CDR1 as MNHEY and CDR2 as SVGAGI. The CDR3 sequence is 15 residues long. DNA for the CDR3: TGTGCCAGCAGTTACGACAGCTCCTATAATTCACCCCTCCACTTT. Translating it yields CASSYDSSYNSPLHF.

About this clone itself: A junction boundary mismatches the germline segment, possibly from a read error. Other DNA variants within this sample encode the same CDR3. V is TRBV30 and J is TRBJ2-3; possibly TRBD2 for D (7 bases). The CDR3 runs to 17 residues. Germline V gene data show CDR1 as GTSNPN and CDR2 as SVGIG (reference sequence). CDR3 in DNA: TGTGCCTGGAGTGTATCGGGGGGCGGTGGCCTTGTAGATACGCAGTACTTT. The encoded protein is CAWSVSGGGGLVDTQYF.

This sequence joins TRBV13 and TRBJ1-1, with TRBD1 matching over 8 bases. Germline V gene data show CDR1 as PRHDT and CDR2 as FYEKMQ (reference sequence). There are 16 residues in the CDR3. Trimming removed 3 bases from V and 3 bases from J; junction bases left unmatched: 9. CDR3 region: CASSFFRQGAYTEAFF. The CDR3 coding sequence is TGTGCCAGCAGCTTCTTCAGGCAGGGGGCGTACACTGAAGCTTTCTTT.

The chain is built from TRBV9 and TRBJ2-3; D gene uncertain. V was cut by 0 bases and J by 2 bases, with 4 bases left in between. The germline gives CDR1 SGDLS, CDR2 YYNGEE. This CDR3 is 13 amino acids long. The CDR3 sequence is CASSVGDTDTQYF. In nucleotides, the CDR3 is TGTGCCAGCAGCGTAGGAGACACAGATACGCAGTATTTT.

The chain couples TRBV27 to TRBJ2-2; D is undetermined. The germline gives CDR1 MNHEY, CDR2 SMNVEV (reference sequence). This CDR3 has 13 amino acids. V gave up 3 bases and J gave up 1 base, with 3 bases separating them. As DNA, the CDR3 is TGTGCCAGCAGTTTCGGGAACACCGGGGAGCTGTTTTTT. This codes for CASSFGNTGELFF.

V gene TRBV6-1 combines with J gene TRBJ1-4; a weak D match, TRBD1 (6 bases). Germline V gives CDR1 MNHNS, CDR2 SASEGT. CDR3 length: 14 amino acids. V was shortened by 6 bases and J by 3 bases, with 11 bases between the two germline ends. The CDR3 DNA sequence: TGTGCCAGCAGCCCACAGGGCGCTAATGAAAAACTGTTTTTT. Translated, it gives CASSPQGANEKLFF.

The chain carries TRBV11-3 and TRBJ1-1; 7 positions agree with TRBD1. The CDR3 extends over 16 amino acids. From germline, CDR1 is SGHNT and CDR2 YENEEA. J gave up 0 bases and V 4 bases, and 8 bases lay outside the gene matches. Here the CDR3 DNA reads TGTGCCAGCAGCTCTCCAAACAGGGGACTGAACACTGAAGCTTTCTTT. It is translated as CASSSPNRGLNTEAFF.

V usage is TRBV9 and J usage is TRBJ1-5; D is perhaps TRBD1 (5 bases). The CDR3 is 15 amino acids. Trimming took 0 bases from V and 4 from J, leaving 11 bases between them. The V gene's germline CDR1 is SGDLS and CDR2 YYNGEE. The CDR3 spells CASSVEDSFNQPQHF. The CDR3 DNA is TGTGCCAGCAGCGTAGAAGACAGTTTTAATCAGCCCCAGCATTTT.

This clone was seen once. This chain uses TRBV5-1 with TRBJ2-3; TRBD1 agrees at 8 bases. There are 15 residues in the CDR3. V lost 0 bases, J lost 4 bases, and 4 bases stayed unmatched. CDR1 is SGHRS and CDR2 is YFSETQ in the germline V gene. As DNA, the CDR3 is TGCGCCAGCAGCTTGGACGGACAGGGTCCAGATACGCAGTATTTT. Amino acid sequence: CASSLDGQGPDTQYF. Full variable domain (remainder filled in from reference TRBV5-1 and TRBJ2-3): KAGVTQTPRYLIKTRGQQVTLSCSPISGHRSVSWYQQTPGQGLQFLFEYFSETQRNKGNFPGRFSGRQFSNSRSEMNVSTLELGDSALYLCASSLDGQGPDTQYFGPGTRLTVL.

This chain's CDR3 is CASSPLTAGAFF. CDR3 nucleotide sequence: TGTGCCAGCAGCCCCTTGACGGCAGGGGCTTTCTTT. V gene TRBV7-9 combines with J gene TRBJ1-1; TRBD1 might be the D (5 bases). The CDR3 sequence is 12 residues long. Per the germline V gene, CDR1 is SEHNR and CDR2 is FQNEAQ (reference sequence). With 5 bases removed from V and 11 bases from J, the gap between germline ends came to 15 bases.

The genes are TRBV7-9 and TRBJ2-3, with D possibly TRBD2 on 7 matching bases. Germline loops: CDR1 SEHNR, CDR2 FQNEAQ (reference sequence). V was trimmed by 4 bases and J by 9 bases, leaving 11 bases between them. The CDR3 runs 12 residues. CDR3 DNA sequence: TGTGCCAGCAGCTCCGAGGGGGGGACGCAGTATTTT. Translation: CASSSEGGTQYF.